Following are 26 T cell receptor beta chains from one sample sequenced in a study of OX40 agonist ivuxolimab in advanced cancers. Library creation used the immunoSEQ multiplex PCR assay. TCRdb carries this immuneACCESS record with in-frame sequences only. Its versions omit some clonotypes, under half of them owing to an unresolved V gene in the studies checked, with the rest unexplained. This sample comprises tens of thousands of clones, roughly 80% of them detected only once. The ten largest clonotypes hold over 2% of the sample. The sample in question was CD4+ or CD8+ T cells sorted from blood, obtained in a trial of the OX40 agonist ivuxolimab. These receptors all come from an adult with an advanced solid tumor such as melanoma, head and neck, liver or kidney cancer.

The V gene is TRBV5-1, the J gene TRBJ2-5; no firm D call. This CDR3 spans 14 amino acids. Deletions cut 0 bases from V and 1 base from J, with 7 bases between. Germline V gives CDR1 SGHRS, CDR2 YFSETQ. As DNA, the CDR3 is TGCGCCAGCAGCTTGGCTCAGCTCCAAGAGACCCAGTACTTC. Translated: CASSLAQLQETQYF.

Regarding this clone: At one end the junction does not follow the germline gene, possibly because of a read error. V gene TRBV14 combines with J gene TRBJ1-3; D not resolved. Germline V gene sequence: CDR1 SGHDN, CDR2 FVKESK. The CDR3 runs 14 residues. The CDR3 DNA reads TGTGTCAGCAGCCCTGGCGCGGCCGGAAACACCATATATTTT. Encoded protein: CVSSPGAAGNTIYF.

As DNA, the CDR3 is TGTGCCAGCAGCGTAGCCCATGGGACTAGCGGAGAGCAGTTCTTC. Translation gives CASSVAHGTSGEQFF. V gene TRBV9 combines with J gene TRBJ2-1; TRBD2 aligns across 11 bases. Germline lookup yields CDR1 SGDLS and CDR2 YYNGEE. The CDR3 runs 15 residues. The ends lost 0 bases at V and 10 bases at J; junction bases unmatched: 6.

The genes are TRBV30 and TRBJ1-1, with D perhaps TRBD1 (6 bases). The V gene lost 5 bases and the J gene lost 0 bases, with 10 bases spanning the gap. There are 13 residues in the CDR3. The germline V gene encodes CDR1 GTSNPN and CDR2 SVGIG (reference sequence). The DNA for the CDR3 is TGTGCCTGGGCTACAGGGATGAACACTGAAGCTTTCTTT. This sequence encodes CAWATGMNTEAFF.

This clone was counted between two and nine times. This chain links TRBV5-4 with TRBJ2-5; D uncertain. CDR3 length: 12 residues. Germline CDR1 SGHNT, CDR2 YYREEE (reference sequence). Trimming removed 2 bases from V and 5 bases from J, with 7 bases in between. CDR3 protein: CASSLSRETQYF. The CDR3 DNA sequence: TGTGCCAGCAGCTTAAGCAGGGAGACCCAGTACTTC.

The V gene is TRBV14, the J gene TRBJ1-5; D gene uncertain. This CDR3 is built from 13 residues. The V end lost 0 bases, the J end lost 5 bases, and 5 bases lay between the germline ends. Germline V gives CDR1 SGHDN, CDR2 FVKESK. DNA for the CDR3: TGTGCCAGCAGCCAAGAGGAACATCAGCCCCAGCATTTT. It translates to CASSQEEHQPQHF.

In regard to this clone: This sample includes further DNA sequences coding for the same CDR3. The chain joins TRBV4-2 to TRBJ1-1; D is perhaps TRBD1 (6 bases). The germline V gene has CDR1 LGHNA and CDR2 YNFKEQ. The V gene lost 4 bases and the J gene lost 6 bases, with 15 bases spanning the gap. The CDR3 contains 14 residues. CDR3 DNA: TGTGCCAGCAGCCCTAGATCGGGGGCCTCTGAAGCTTTCTTT. Its protein is CASSPRSGASEAFF.

The rearrangement links TRBV9 to TRBJ2-7; 7 bases line up with TRBD1. The CDR3 runs 14 residues. The V and J ends lost 2 bases and 7 bases, in that order; junction bases with no gene match: 9. The germline gives CDR1 SGDLS, CDR2 YYNGEE. The CDR3 coding sequence is TGTGCCAGCAGCGTCCGGGACAGCGGTCTTGAGCAGTACTTC. It is translated as CASSVRDSGLEQYF. The full variable domain, with the rest looked up from reference TRBV9 and TRBJ2-7, is DSGVTQTPKHLITATGQRVTLRCSPRSGDLSVYWYQQSLDQGLQFLIQYYNGEERAKGNILERFSAQQFPDLHSELNLSSLELGDSALYFCASSVRDSGLEQYFGPGTRLTVT.

The genes are TRBV4-1 and TRBJ2-5; no firm D call. The germline V gene encodes CDR1 MGHRA and CDR2 YSYEKL. Trimming took off 3 bases at V and 0 bases at J, with 8 bases between the two ends. The CDR3 totals 14 residues. The CDR3 DNA is TGCGCCAGCAGCCAGCCTACAGACCAAGAGACCCAGTACTTC. Amino acid sequence: CASSQPTDQETQYF.

This clone is medium-sized by share. The chain combines TRBV30 with TRBJ1-5, with 9 bases lining up with TRBD1. Germline CDR1 reads GTSNPN; CDR2 reads SVGIG (reference sequence). The CDR3 length is 15 residues. The J segment lost 11 bases and the V segment lost 0 bases, leaving 11 bases of the junction unmatched. The CDR3 nucleotides are TGTGCCTGGAGTGTCCGGGACAGGGCATGGTCAGCCCAGCATTTT. It translates to CAWSVRDRAWSAQHF.

The gene calls are TRBV6-4 and TRBJ2-3, with 10 bases matching TRBD1. The V gene end was trimmed by 4 bases and the J gene end by 3 bases; junction bases not matched to a gene: 1. CDR1 is MRHNA and CDR2 is SNTAGT in the germline V gene. The CDR3 length is 14 residues. CDR3 coding DNA: TGTGCCAGCAGTGGGACAGGGGGTACAGATACGCAGTATTTT. The encoded protein is CASSGTGGTDTQYF.

The chain has TRBV5-1 and TRBJ2-3; 9 bases map to TRBD2. Unmatched junction bases numbered 8, after V lost 7 bases and J lost 2 bases. The CDR3 covers 15 residues. CDR1 and CDR2 from the germline V gene are SGHRS and YFSETQ. CDR3 nucleotide sequence: TGCGCCAGCTGCGTCGGCGGGAGGGCCACAGATACGCAGTATTTT. Protein product: CASCVGGRATDTQYF. The complete variable domain, with remaining parts taken from reference TRBV5-1 and TRBJ2-3, reads KAGVTQTPRYLIKTRGQQVTLSCSPISGHRSVSWYQQTPGQGLQFLFEYFSETQRNKGNFPGRFSGRQFSNSRSEMNVSTLELGDSALYLCASCVGGRATDTQYFGPGTRLTVL.

This clone was detected only a few times. The J gene is TRBJ2-7, the V gene TRBV19; 8 nucleotides agree with TRBD2. The CDR3 is 18 amino acids. The V gene end was trimmed by 4 bases and the J gene end by 1 base; junction bases not matched to a gene: 15. Germline V lookup: CDR1 LNHDA, CDR2 SQIVND (reference sequence). The CDR3 DNA reads TGTGCCAGTAGTAAAGCTAGCGGGCGAAATGAGAGGTCCTACGAGCAGTACTTC. It translates to CASSKASGRNERSYEQYF.

This clone has only one observation. The chain uses TRBV13 and TRBJ1-2, with TRBD1 matching over 9 bases. The CDR3 is 14 residues long. CDR1 and CDR2 from the germline V gene are PRHDT and FYEKMQ (reference sequence). After removal of 6 bases from V and 6 bases from J, the junction contained 8 bases not matched to a gene. For the CDR3, the DNA is TGTGCCAGCAGTCTAAGACAGGGGGAAAATGGCTACACCTTC. This encodes CASSLRQGENGYTF.

The V and J genes are TRBV5-1 and TRBJ1-2; possibly TRBD1 for D (6 bases). This CDR3 comprises 18 residues. Trimming shortened V by 4 bases and J by 3 bases, and 25 bases separated the two germline ends. Germline CDR1 SGHRS, CDR2 YFSETQ. The CDR3 DNA is TGCGCCAGCAGCCCCCCACGCAGGGACGGGGGCCTATACTATGGCTACACCTTC. Translation: CASSPPRRDGGLYYGYTF.

This clone occurred once. The rearrangement links TRBV12-5 to TRBJ1-2; tentative D call: TRBD1 (5 bases). Germline CDR1 LGHNT, CDR2 FRNRAP. The length of the CDR3 is 19 residues. Trimming left V 1 base short and J 3 bases short, with 24 bases between. CDR3 sequence: CASGLALSIHRSRDYGYTF. CDR3 sequence (DNA): TGTGCTAGTGGTTTGGCGCTCTCCATCCACAGGTCCCGGGACTATGGCTACACCTTC.

This clone was picked up a small number of times. The rearrangement uses TRBV14 and TRBJ1-4, with D maybe TRBD1 (5 bases). The CDR3 spans 16 residues. CDR1 is SGHDN and CDR2 is FVKESK in the germline V gene. The V and J ends lost 3 bases and 8 bases respectively, with 19 bases between them. For the CDR3, the DNA is TGTGCCAGCAGCCATCCCAGGGCCCAAAAGGGGGAAAAACTGTTTTTT. Translation gives CASSHPRAQKGEKLFF. The whole variable domain, remainder taken from reference TRBV14 and TRBJ1-4, is EAGVTQFPSHSVIEKGQTVTLRCDPISGHDNLYWYRRVMGKEIKFLLHFVKESKQDESGMPNNRFLAERTGGTYSTLKVQPAELEDSGVYFCASSHPRAQKGEKLFFGSGTQLSVL.

This sequence joins TRBV11-3 and TRBJ2-1, with 9 nucleotides matching TRBD1. This CDR3 region has 14 residues. Losses at the gene ends were 7 bases for V and 6 bases for J; bases not matched to a gene: 7. Germline V gene lookup returns CDR1 SGHNT and CDR2 YENEEA. The DNA for the CDR3 is TGTGCCAGCACCGGGACAGGGTTAGGCAATGAGCAGTTCTTC. Amino acids: CASTGTGLGNEQFF.

The genes are TRBV19 and TRBJ1-4; maybe TRBD1 (5 bases). This CDR3 is 13 amino acids long. Germline V gene data show CDR1 as LNHDA and CDR2 as SQIVND (reference sequence). Trimming removed 6 bases at V and 7 bases at J, with 12 bases between. CDR3 region: CASRGGIGEKLFF. The CDR3 coding sequence is TGTGCCAGTAGGGGGGGGATCGGTGAAAAACTGTTTTTT.

The gene calls are TRBV25-1 and TRBJ1-1; D gene ambiguous. Trimming cost V 7 bases and J 1 base, with 10 bases left between them. The CDR3 extends over 13 amino acids. Germline V lookup: CDR1 MGHDK, CDR2 SYGVNS. The CDR3 here is CASTPAGNTEAFF. CDR3 DNA sequence: TGTGCCAGCACCCCGGCGGGGAACACTGAAGCTTTCTTT.

CDR3: CACPGSSSYEQYF. The CDR3 DNA reads as TGTGCCTGCCCTGGGAGCAGCTCCTACGAGCAGTACTTC. The chain recombines TRBV30 with TRBJ2-7; TRBD2 might be the D (5 bases). This CDR3 is built from 13 residues. Between the trimmed V and J ends, which lost 6 bases and 0 bases, there was a span of 12 bases. Per the germline V gene, CDR1 is GTSNPN and CDR2 is SVGIG (reference sequence).

V gene TRBV2 combines with J gene TRBJ1-6; D may be TRBD1 (6 bases). Germline values: CDR1 SNHLY, CDR2 FYNNEI. Trimming removed 1 base at V and 4 bases at J, with 11 bases between. The CDR3 runs 16 residues. The CDR3 sequence: CASSEVEQGYNSPLHF. CDR3 bases: TGTGCCAGCAGTGAAGTAGAACAGGGTTATAATTCACCCCTCCACTTT.

This sequence joins TRBV4-3 and TRBJ1-4; D perhaps matches TRBD1 (6 bases). CDR3 size: 15 residues. Trimming removed 5 bases at V and 3 bases at J, with 13 bases between. Germline V gene lookup returns CDR1 LGHNA and CDR2 YSLEER. CDR3 in amino acids: CASSTRTAANEKLFF. The CDR3 nucleotides are TGCGCCAGCAGCACCCGGACAGCTGCTAATGAAAAACTGTTTTTT.

This chain joins TRBV5-1 and TRBJ1-1; 10 bases line up with TRBD1. Germline lookup yields CDR1 SGHRS and CDR2 YFSETQ. With 0 bases clipped from V and 2 bases from J, the junction kept 1 base outside the gene matches. This CDR3 spans 15 amino acids. CDR3 nucleotide sequence: TGCGCCAGCAGCTTGGAGACAGGGGGCAACACTGAAGCTTTCTTT. Its protein is CASSLETGGNTEAFF.

This chain uses TRBV10-2 with TRBJ2-7, with 9 bases identical to TRBD1. Trimming at V came to 7 bases and at J to 1 base, leaving 2 bases not matched to a gene. Germline V gene sequence: CDR1 WSHSY, CDR2 SAAADI. The CDR3 loop spans 13 amino acids. Here the CDR3 DNA reads TGCGCCAGCACCGACAGGGGGTCCTACGAGCAGTACTTC. It codes for CASTDRGSYEQYF.

The V gene is TRBV10-3, the J gene TRBJ1-1; D gene uncertain. The CDR3 has 12 amino acids. Germline CDR1 reads ENHRY; CDR2 reads SYGVKD. Trimming shortened V by 4 bases and J by 8 bases, and 11 bases separated the two germline ends. The CDR3 is CAISGGNSEAFF. Here the CDR3 DNA reads TGTGCCATCAGTGGAGGAAACTCCGAAGCTTTCTTT.